A selection of T cell receptor beta chains follows, all from one sample in a study of beta chain features in type 1 diabetes. Method: immunoSEQ multiplex PCR; TCRdb's copy keeps in-frame clones and lacks some. Of about 150,000 clones listed, 9% were seen once; the top ten hold 0.65% to 0.9%. What was sequenced was central memory CD4+ T cells from blood. The source is a woman aged 30 to 39 with type 1 diabetes. The CDR3 runs from the conserved cysteine through the conserved F or W. A D gene is named only where the DNA matches it firmly. Size tells how often a clone was seen (once, few, many) or the class of an expanded clone, and some rows leave it out.

d_gene: .
v_gene: TRBV2
j_gene: TRBJ1-5
abundance: .
CDR3aa: CASSDPGSSSNQPQHF
CDR3nt: TGTGCCAGCAGTGATCCGGGTTCAAGTAGCAATCAGCCCCAGCATTTT

d_gene: .
v_gene: TRBV5-1
j_gene: TRBJ2-5
abundance: few
CDR3aa: CASSLEQLQETQYF
CDR3nt: TGCGCCAGCAGCTTGGAACAGCTTCAAGAGACCCAGTACTTC

d_gene: TRBD1
v_gene: TRBV4-1
j_gene: TRBJ1-2
abundance: .
CDR3aa: CASSQAGTANYGYTF
CDR3nt: TGCGCCAGCAGCCAAGCCGGGACAGCTAACTATGGCTACACCTTC

d_gene: TRBD1
v_gene: TRBV25-1
j_gene: TRBJ2-1
abundance: .
CDR3aa: CASSEQGALSYNEQFF
CDR3nt: TGTGCCAGCAGTGAACAGGGGGCACTCTCCTACAATGAGCAGTTCTTC

d_gene: TRBD2
v_gene: TRBV15
j_gene: TRBJ2-3
abundance: few
CDR3aa: CATRVGGTDTQYF
CDR3nt: TGTGCCACCAGGGTGGGGGGGACAGATACGCAGTATTTT

d_gene: TRBD2
v_gene: TRBV5-4
j_gene: TRBJ2-3
abundance: .
CDR3aa: CASSLRTSGDTQYF
CDR3nt: TGTGCCAGCAGCTTGCGGACTAGCGGAGATACGCAGTATTTT

d_gene: .
v_gene: TRBV5-1
j_gene: TRBJ1-5
abundance: few
CDR3aa: CASSKDSGNQPQHF
CDR3nt: TGCGCCAGCAGCAAGGACAGTGGCAATCAGCCCCAGCATTTT

d_gene: .
v_gene: TRBV5-4
j_gene: TRBJ2-5
abundance: few
CDR3aa: CASSLAGVETETQYF
CDR3nt: TGTGCCAGCAGCTTGGCAGGGGTTGAAACGGAGACCCAGTACTTC

d_gene: .
v_gene: TRBV9
j_gene: TRBJ2-2
abundance: .
CDR3aa: CASSVLDRNTGELFF
CDR3nt: TGTGCCAGCAGCGTATTGGACAGAAACACCGGGGAGCTGTTTTTT

d_gene: .
v_gene: TRBV19
j_gene: TRBJ1-1
abundance: .
CDR3aa: CASSIGSLGARTEAFF
CDR3nt: TGTGCCAGTAGTATCGGTTCTCTGGGGGCTCGTACTGAAGCTTTCTTT